These 15 T cell receptor beta chains came from one sample sequenced in a study of blood T cells in healthy people across ages. With a J-beta primer mix and a sample-barcoded 5' primer, a second PCR ran roughly 7 to 11 cycles. TCRdb redid the calling of the 5' RACE reads with MiXCR, one entry per CDR3 protein. The sample has 1,300,000 or so distinct CDR3 sequences; 59% are singletons. What was sequenced was blood. Receptor source: a man between 18 and 29 years old in good health.

The chain uses TRBV6-2 or TRBV6-3 and TRBJ1-1, with 7 bases fitting TRBD1. Germline V gene lookup returns CDR1 MNHEY and CDR2 SVGEGT. This CDR3 has 15 amino acids. Trimming cost V 5 bases and J 0 bases; bases outside gene matches: 6. The CDR3 region is CASSLSDRLNTEAFF. CDR3 bases: TGTGCCAGCAGTCTATCGGACAGGTTGAACACTGAAGCTTTCTTT.

This clonotype has ten or more counts. This sequence joins TRBV20-1 and TRBJ2-7, with 9 bases aligning to TRBD1. The CDR3 contains 14 residues. V lost 3 bases and J lost 2; bases outside the gene matches: 5. The germline V gene has CDR1 DFQATT and CDR2 SNEGSKA (reference sequence). CDR3 nucleotides: TGCAGTGCTAGTACAGGGGGCGAGGCCTACGAGCAGTACTTC. Translated: CSASTGGEAYEQYF.

This clonotype has at least ten counts. Its ends do not fully match the called genes, so a read error is possible. The rearrangement links TRBV12-3 or TRBV12-4 to TRBJ1-1, with D perhaps matching TRBD1 (5 bases). CDR3 length equals 14 residues. The CDR3 nucleotides read TGTGCCAGCAGCTTAGGAGGGGTAAACACTGAAGCTTTCTTT. Protein product: CASSLGGVNTEAFF.

The chain uses TRBV29-1 and TRBJ1-1, with D uncertain. Germline V gene lookup returns CDR1 SQVTM and CDR2 ANQGSEA. V gave up 0 bases and J gave up 1 base, with 9 bases separating them. The CDR3 totals 14 residues. This chain's CDR3 is CSVEDQEANTEAFF. Here the CDR3 DNA reads TGCAGCGTTGAAGATCAGGAGGCGAACACTGAAGCTTTCTTT.

V gene TRBV11-2 combines with J gene TRBJ1-6; no firm D call. V lost 3 bases and J 7 bases, leaving 10 bases between the germline ends. Germline assignment: CDR1 SGHAT and CDR2 FQNNGV. The CDR3 spans 14 residues. CDR3 in amino acids: CASSLTDRNSPLHF. CDR3 sequence (DNA): TGTGCCAGCAGCTTGACCGACCGGAATTCACCCCTCCACTTT.

The chain joins TRBV11-2 to TRBJ2-2; TRBD1 is a possible D gene (6 bases). Trimming took off 1 base at V and 6 bases at J, with 12 bases between the two ends. The V gene's germline CDR1 is SGHAT and CDR2 FQNNGV. This CDR3 has 15 residues. For the CDR3, the DNA is TGTGCCAGCAGCTTAGTACAGGGCTTTGCCGGGGAGCTGTTTTTT. Amino acids: CASSLVQGFAGELFF.

This clonotype was picked up a small number of times. The chain joins TRBV20-1 to TRBJ2-7; TRBD2 matches at 8 bases. V dropped 3 bases and J dropped 4; count of bases not matched to a gene: 5. The CDR3 totals 13 residues. Per germline, CDR1 DFQATT and CDR2 SNEGSKA (reference sequence). CDR3 protein: CSARTAGDYEQYF. CDR3 nucleotide sequence: TGCAGTGCTAGGACAGCGGGAGATTACGAGCAGTACTTC.

The chain has TRBV29-1 and TRBJ2-3, with 9 bases identical to TRBD2. CDR3 length: 14 residues. The germline V gene encodes CDR1 SQVTM and CDR2 ANQGSEA. The V gene end was trimmed by 7 bases and the J gene end by 1 base; junction bases not matched to a gene: 6. This chain's CDR3 is CSATGLARTDTQYF. The CDR3 nucleotides are TGCAGCGCAACAGGACTAGCGCGCACAGATACGCAGTATTTT.

This clonotype showed up just a few times. The gene calls are TRBV11-2 and TRBJ2-7; possibly TRBD1 for D (5 bases). V was clipped by 1 base and J by 7 bases, with 23 bases between them. The CDR3 runs to 17 residues. Germline CDR1 reads SGHAT; CDR2 reads FQNNGV. The CDR3 region is CASSLGHKVQGGGEQYF. In DNA, the CDR3 is TGTGCCAGCAGCTTAGGTCATAAGGTCCAGGGCGGTGGGGAGCAGTACTTC.

The chain has TRBV27 and TRBJ2-1; 8 bases fit TRBD2. The CDR3 contains 15 residues. Germline CDR1 is MNHEY and CDR2 is SMNVEV (reference sequence). Unmatched junction bases numbered 4, after V lost 1 base and J lost 5 bases. This CDR3 reads CASSLWRGVDNEQFF. The CDR3 DNA reads as TGTGCCAGCAGTTTATGGCGGGGGGTGGACAATGAGCAGTTCTTC.

The chain has TRBV3-1 and TRBJ2-4, with D unresolved. Trimming pared 0 bases from V and 5 bases from J, leaving 5 bases between. Looked up from germline, CDR1 is LGHDT and CDR2 is YNNKEL (reference sequence). The CDR3 covers 13 residues. DNA of the CDR3: TGTGCCAGCAGCCAAGATGGGGAAAACATTCAGTACTTC. It encodes CASSQDGENIQYF.

This clonotype was detected only once. J is TRBJ1-2 and V is TRBV4-1, with TRBD1 matching over 8 bases. Looked up from germline, CDR1 is MGHRA and CDR2 is YSYEKL. The CDR3 spans 16 residues. The trim removed 0 bases at V and 4 bases at J, leaving 7 bases unmatched. The CDR3 region is CASSQEFGQGIYGYTF. CDR3 in DNA: TGCGCCAGCAGCCAAGAATTCGGACAGGGCATCTATGGCTACACCTTC.

This rearrangement joins TRBV5-1 to TRBJ2-5; no clear D gene. CDR3 length: 13 residues. V lost 2 bases, J lost 3 bases, and 8 bases lay in between. The germline V gene encodes CDR1 SGHRS and CDR2 YFSETQ. The DNA for the CDR3 is TGCGCCAGCAGCTTCCCACCGAAAGAGACCCAGTACTTC. It is translated as CASSFPPKETQYF.

The chain couples TRBV20-1 to TRBJ2-1, with TRBD2 matching 7 bases. The CDR3 consists of 13 residues. Per germline, CDR1 DFQATT and CDR2 SNEGSKA (reference sequence). Trimming removed 3 bases from V and 7 bases from J; junction bases left unmatched: 6. As DNA, the CDR3 is TGCAGTGCTAGCTTCACTAGCGCAAATGAGCAGTTCTTC. Amino acids: CSASFTSANEQFF.

The gene calls are TRBV14 and TRBJ1-4, with D perhaps matching TRBD1 (5 bases). Trimming left V 1 base short and J 7 bases short, with 10 bases between. The CDR3 is made up of 14 amino acids. Germline V gives CDR1 SGHDN, CDR2 FVKESK. CDR3 sequence (DNA): TGTGCCAGCAGCCAAGGGCAGGGTTTTGAAAAACTGTTTTTT. This translates into CASSQGQGFEKLFF.